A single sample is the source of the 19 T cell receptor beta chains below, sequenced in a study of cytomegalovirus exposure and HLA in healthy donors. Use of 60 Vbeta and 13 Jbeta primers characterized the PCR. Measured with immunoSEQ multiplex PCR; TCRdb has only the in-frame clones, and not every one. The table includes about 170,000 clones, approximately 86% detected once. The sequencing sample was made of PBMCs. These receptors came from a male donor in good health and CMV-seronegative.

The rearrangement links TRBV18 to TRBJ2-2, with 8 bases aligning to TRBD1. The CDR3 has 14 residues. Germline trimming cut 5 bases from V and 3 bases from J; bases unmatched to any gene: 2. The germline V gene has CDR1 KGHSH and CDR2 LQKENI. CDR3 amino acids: CASSSGQDTGELFF. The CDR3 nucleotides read TGTGCCAGCTCATCGGGACAGGACACCGGGGAGCTGTTTTTT.

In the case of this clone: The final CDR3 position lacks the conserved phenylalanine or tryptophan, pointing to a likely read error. The CDR3 bases are TGTGCCAGCAGCCCGAGAGGGGGTCTCTCCTATGGCTACACCCTC. Its protein product is CASSPRGGLSYGYTL. V gene TRBV7-8 combines with J gene TRBJ1-2; weak D call: TRBD1 (6 bases). V was trimmed by 5 bases and J by 4 bases, leaving 17 bases between them. Germline loops: CDR1 SGHVS, CDR2 FQNEAQ. This CDR3 spans 15 amino acids.

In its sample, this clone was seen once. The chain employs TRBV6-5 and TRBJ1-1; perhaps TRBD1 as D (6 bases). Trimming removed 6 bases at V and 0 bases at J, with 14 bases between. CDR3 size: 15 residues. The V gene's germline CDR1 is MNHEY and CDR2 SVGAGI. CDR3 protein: CASSPETGMNTEAFF. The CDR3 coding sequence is TGTGCCAGCAGCCCCGAGACAGGTATGAACACTGAAGCTTTCTTT.

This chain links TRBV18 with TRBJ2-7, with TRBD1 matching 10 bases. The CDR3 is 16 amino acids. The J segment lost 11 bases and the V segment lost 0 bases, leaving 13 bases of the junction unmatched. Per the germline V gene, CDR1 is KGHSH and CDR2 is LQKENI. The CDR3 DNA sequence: TGTGCCAGCTCACCACCTAGGGGACAGGGGTCTCCTGAGGAGTACTTC. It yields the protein CASSPPRGQGSPEEYF.

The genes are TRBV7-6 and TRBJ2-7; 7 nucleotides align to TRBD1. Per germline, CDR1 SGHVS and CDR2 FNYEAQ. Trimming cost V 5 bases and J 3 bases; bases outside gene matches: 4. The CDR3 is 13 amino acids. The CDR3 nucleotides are TGTGCCAGCAGCAAGGGACAGTACTACGAGCAGTACTTC. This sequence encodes CASSKGQYYEQYF.

The CDR3 here is CASSIERGQGDYGYTF. The CDR3, as DNA: TGTGCCAGTAGTATCGAGAGGGGACAGGGGGACTATGGCTACACCTTC. The gene calls are TRBV19 and TRBJ1-2; 11 bases fit TRBD1. After removal of 3 bases from V and 3 bases from J, the junction contained 6 bases not matched to a gene. Germline CDR1 reads LNHDA; CDR2 reads SQIVND (reference sequence). The CDR3 covers 16 residues.

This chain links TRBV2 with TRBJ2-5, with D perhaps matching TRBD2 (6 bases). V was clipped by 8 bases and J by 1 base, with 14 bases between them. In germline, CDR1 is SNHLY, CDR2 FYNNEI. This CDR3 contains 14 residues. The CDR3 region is CASGVSGLQETQYF. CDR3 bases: TGTGCCAGCGGCGTTAGCGGCCTCCAAGAGACCCAGTACTTC.

The CDR3 nucleotides are TGTGCCAGCTCGCGGAGCGTAGGGGTCCAAGAGACCCAGTACTTC. This translates into CASSRSVGVQETQYF. The chain links TRBV18 to TRBJ2-5, with TRBD1 as a possible D gene (5 bases). Germline V gene data show CDR1 as KGHSH and CDR2 as LQKENI. The ends were cut back, 6 bases at V and 1 base at J, with 15 bases in the middle. The CDR3 extends over 15 amino acids.

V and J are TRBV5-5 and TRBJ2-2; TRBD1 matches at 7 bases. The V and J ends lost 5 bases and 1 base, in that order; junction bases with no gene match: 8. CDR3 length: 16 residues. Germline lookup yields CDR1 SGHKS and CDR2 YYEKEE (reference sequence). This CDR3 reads CASRPWTGQNTGELFF. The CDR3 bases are TGTGCCAGCAGGCCCTGGACAGGACAGAACACCGGGGAGCTGTTTTTT.

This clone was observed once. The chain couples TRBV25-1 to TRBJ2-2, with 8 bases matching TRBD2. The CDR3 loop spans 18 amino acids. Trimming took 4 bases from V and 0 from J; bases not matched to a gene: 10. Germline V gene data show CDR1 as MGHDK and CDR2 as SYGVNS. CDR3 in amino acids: CASSGLASEEANTGELFF. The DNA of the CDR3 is TGTGCCAGCAGTGGACTAGCGTCAGAGGAAGCGAACACCGGGGAGCTGTTTTTT.

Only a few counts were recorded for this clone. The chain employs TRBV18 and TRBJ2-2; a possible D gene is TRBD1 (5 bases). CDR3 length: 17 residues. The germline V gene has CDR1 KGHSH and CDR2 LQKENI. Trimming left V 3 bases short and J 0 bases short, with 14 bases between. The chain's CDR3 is CASSPLPPGSNTGELFF. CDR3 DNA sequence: TGTGCCAGCTCACCCCTCCCCCCAGGGTCGAACACCGGGGAGCTGTTTTTT.

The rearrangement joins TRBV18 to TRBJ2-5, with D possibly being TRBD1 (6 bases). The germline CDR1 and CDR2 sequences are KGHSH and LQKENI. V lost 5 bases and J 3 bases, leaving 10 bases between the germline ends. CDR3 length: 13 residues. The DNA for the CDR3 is TGTGCCAGCTCATCAAGGACAGAAGAGACCCAGTACTTC. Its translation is CASSSRTEETQYF.

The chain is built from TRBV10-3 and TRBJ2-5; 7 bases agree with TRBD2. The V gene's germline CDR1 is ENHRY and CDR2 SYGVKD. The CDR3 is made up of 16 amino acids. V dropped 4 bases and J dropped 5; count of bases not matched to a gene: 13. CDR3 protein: CAISGPGLHLVETQYF. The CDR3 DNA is TGTGCCATCAGTGGACCGGGACTACATCTAGTGGAGACCCAGTACTTC.

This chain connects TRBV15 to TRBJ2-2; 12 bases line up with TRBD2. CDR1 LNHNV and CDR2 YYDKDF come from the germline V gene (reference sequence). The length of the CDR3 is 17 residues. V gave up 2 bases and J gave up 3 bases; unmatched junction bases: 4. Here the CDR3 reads CATSRQLAGGYTGELFF. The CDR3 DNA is TGTGCCACCAGCAGACAACTAGCGGGGGGCTACACCGGGGAGCTGTTTTTT.

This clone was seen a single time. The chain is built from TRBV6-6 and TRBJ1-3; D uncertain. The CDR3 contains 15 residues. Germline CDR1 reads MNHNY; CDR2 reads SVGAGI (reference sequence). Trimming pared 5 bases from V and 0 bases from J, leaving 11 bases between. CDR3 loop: CASSPNSYSGNTIYF. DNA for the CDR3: TGTGCCAGCAGTCCAAACAGTTACTCTGGAAACACCATATATTTT.

CDR3: CASSVLGGPYEQYF. The CDR3, as DNA: TGTGCCAGTAGTGTGCTCGGGGGGCCCTACGAGCAGTACTTC. The chain carries TRBV19 and TRBJ2-7; D is perhaps TRBD2 (7 bases). Deletions cut 5 bases from V and 2 bases from J, with 13 bases between. The CDR3 loop spans 14 amino acids. Germline CDR1 is LNHDA and CDR2 is SQIVND (reference sequence).

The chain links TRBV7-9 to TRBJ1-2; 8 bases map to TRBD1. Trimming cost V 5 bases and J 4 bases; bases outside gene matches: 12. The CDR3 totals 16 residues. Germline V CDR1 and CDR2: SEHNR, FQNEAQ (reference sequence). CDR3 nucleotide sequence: TGTGCCAGCAGCCAGGACAGGGAGGCTATTGTCTATGGCTACACCTTC. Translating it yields CASSQDREAIVYGYTF. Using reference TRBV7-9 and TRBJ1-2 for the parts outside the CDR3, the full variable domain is DTGVSQNPRHKITKRGQNVTFRCDPISEHNRLYWYRQTLGQGPEFLTYFQNEAQLEKSRLLSDRFSAERPKGSFSTLEIQRTEQGDSAMYLCASSQDREAIVYGYTFGSGTRLTVV.

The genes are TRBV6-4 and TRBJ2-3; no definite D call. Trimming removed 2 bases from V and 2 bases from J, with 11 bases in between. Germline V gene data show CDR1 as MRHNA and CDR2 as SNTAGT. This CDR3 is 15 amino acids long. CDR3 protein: CASSDHGLHTDTQYF. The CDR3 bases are TGTGCCAGCAGTGACCATGGGCTGCACACAGATACGCAGTATTTT.

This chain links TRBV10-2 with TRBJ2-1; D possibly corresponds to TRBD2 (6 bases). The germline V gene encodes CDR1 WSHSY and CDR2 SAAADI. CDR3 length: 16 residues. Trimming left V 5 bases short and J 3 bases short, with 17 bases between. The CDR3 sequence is CASSPQGGKVYNEQFF. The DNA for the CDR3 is TGCGCCAGCAGTCCCCAGGGCGGGAAGGTCTACAATGAGCAGTTCTTC.